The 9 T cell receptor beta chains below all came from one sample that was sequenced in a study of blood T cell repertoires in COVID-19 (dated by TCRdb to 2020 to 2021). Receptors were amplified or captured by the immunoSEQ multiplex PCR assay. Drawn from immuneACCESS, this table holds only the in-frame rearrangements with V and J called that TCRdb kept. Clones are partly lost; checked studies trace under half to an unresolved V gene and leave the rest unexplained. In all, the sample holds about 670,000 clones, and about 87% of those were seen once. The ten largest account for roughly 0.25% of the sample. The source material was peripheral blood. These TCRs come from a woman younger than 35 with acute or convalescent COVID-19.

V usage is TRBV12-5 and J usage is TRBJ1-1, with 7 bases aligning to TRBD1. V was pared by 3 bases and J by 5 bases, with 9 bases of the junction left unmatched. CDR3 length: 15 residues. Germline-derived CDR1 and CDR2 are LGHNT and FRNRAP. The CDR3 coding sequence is TGTGCTAGTGGTTTTACCACAGGGGTGGTTACTGAAGCTTTCTTT. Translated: CASGFTTGVVTEAFF.

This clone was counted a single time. The CDR3, as DNA: TGTGCCAGCTCACCGAACAGGGTGGGAGAGACCCAGTACTTC. Protein: CASSPNRVGETQYF. V is TRBV18 and J is TRBJ2-5, with D possibly matching TRBD1 (6 bases). Germline loops: CDR1 KGHSH, CDR2 LQKENI. Trimming pared 3 bases from V and 4 bases from J, leaving 12 bases between. The CDR3 runs to 14 residues.

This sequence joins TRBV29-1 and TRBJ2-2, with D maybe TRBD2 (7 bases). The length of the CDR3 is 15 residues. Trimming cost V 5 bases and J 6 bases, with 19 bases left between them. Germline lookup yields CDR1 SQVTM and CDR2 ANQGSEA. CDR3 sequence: CSVLGGGRRPGELFF. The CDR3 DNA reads TGCAGCGTTCTTGGGGGGGGCCGGCGGCCCGGGGAGCTGTTTTTT.

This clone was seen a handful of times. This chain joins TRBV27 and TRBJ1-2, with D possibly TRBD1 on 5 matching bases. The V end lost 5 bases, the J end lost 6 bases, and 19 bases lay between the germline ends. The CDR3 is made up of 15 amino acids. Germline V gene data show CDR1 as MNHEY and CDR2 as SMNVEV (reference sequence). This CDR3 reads CASSLMQGSWHGYTF. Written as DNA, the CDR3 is TGTGCCAGCAGTCTGATGCAGGGAAGCTGGCATGGCTACACCTTC.

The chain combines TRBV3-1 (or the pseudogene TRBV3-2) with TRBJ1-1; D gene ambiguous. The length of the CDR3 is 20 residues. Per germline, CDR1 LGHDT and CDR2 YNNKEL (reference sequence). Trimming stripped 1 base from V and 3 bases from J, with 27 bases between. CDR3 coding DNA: TGTGCCAGCAGCCAAGGGCAGCCCTCGTCCTTTGTACTACCTTACACTGAAGCTTTCTTT. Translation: CASSQGQPSSFVLPYTEAFF.

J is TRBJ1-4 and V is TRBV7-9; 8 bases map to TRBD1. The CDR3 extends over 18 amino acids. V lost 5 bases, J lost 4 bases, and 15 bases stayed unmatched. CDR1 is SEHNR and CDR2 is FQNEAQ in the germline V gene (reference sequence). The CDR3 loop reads CASSLIRSTGADNEKLFF. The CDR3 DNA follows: TGTGCCAGCAGCCTTATCCGATCGACAGGGGCGGATAATGAAAAACTGTTTTTT.

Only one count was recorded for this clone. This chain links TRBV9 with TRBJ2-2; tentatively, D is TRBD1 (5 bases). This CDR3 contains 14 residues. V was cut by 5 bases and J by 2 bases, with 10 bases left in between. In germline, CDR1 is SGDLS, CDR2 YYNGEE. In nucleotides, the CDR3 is TGTGCCAGCAGGGGCAGGGTCAACACCGGGGAGCTGTTTTTT. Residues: CASRGRVNTGELFF. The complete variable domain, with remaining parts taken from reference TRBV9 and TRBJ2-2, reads DSGVTQTPKHLITATGQRVTLRCSPRSGDLSVYWYQQSLDQGLQFLIQYYNGEERAKGNILERFSAQQFPDLHSELNLSSLELGDSALYFCASRGRVNTGELFFGEGSRLTVL.

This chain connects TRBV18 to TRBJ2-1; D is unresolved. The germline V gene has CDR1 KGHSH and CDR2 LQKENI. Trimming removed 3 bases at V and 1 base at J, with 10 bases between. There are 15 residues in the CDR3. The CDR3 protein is CASSPEAWSYNEQFF. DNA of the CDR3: TGTGCCAGCTCACCCGAAGCGTGGTCCTACAATGAGCAGTTCTTC.

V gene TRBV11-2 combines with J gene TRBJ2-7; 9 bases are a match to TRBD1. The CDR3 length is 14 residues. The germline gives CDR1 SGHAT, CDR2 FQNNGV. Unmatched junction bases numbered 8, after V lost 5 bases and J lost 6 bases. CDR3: CASSIGQGRAEQYF. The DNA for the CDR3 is TGTGCCAGCAGCATTGGACAGGGGAGGGCCGAGCAGTACTTC.